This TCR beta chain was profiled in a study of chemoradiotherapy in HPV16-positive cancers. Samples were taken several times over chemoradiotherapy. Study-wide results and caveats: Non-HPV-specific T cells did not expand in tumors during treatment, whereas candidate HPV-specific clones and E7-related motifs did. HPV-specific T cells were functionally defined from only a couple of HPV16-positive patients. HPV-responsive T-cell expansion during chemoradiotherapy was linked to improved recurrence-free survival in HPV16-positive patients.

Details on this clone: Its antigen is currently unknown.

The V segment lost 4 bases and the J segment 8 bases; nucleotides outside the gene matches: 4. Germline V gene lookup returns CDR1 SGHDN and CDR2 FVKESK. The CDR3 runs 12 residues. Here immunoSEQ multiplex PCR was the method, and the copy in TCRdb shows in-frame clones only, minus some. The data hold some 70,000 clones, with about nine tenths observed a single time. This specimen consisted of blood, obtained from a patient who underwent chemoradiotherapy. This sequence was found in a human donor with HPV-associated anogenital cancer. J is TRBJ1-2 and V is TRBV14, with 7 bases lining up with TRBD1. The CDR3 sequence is CASSPRTGGYTF. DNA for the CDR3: TGTGCCAGCAGCCCCCGGACAGGCGGCTACACCTTC.